This is a list of T cell receptor beta chains from one sample in a study of PD-L1 blockade in urothelial cancer. Measured with immunoSEQ multiplex PCR; TCRdb has only the in-frame clones, and not every one. Of roughly 110,000 clones detected, around 93% appear once; the ten largest clones hold under 5%. Sequencing was performed on PBMCs, taken around atezolizumab (anti-PD-L1) treatment. Every receptor here comes from a man in his sixties with urothelial cancer. CDR3s include the opening cysteine and the closing phenylalanine or tryptophan. The D gene is left open where the match is weak. Not every row has a clone size; where given, it reads once, few, many or a size class.

>TRBV4-2|TRBD1|NA|TRBJ2-7
CASSQVGTGYEQYF
TGTGCCAGCAGCCAAGTCGGGACAGGCTACGAGCAGTACTTC
>TRBV11-2|NA|NA|TRBJ1-1
CASSLGLRTMNTEAFF
TGTGCCAGCAGCTTAGGCCTACGGACTATGAACACTGAAGCTTTCTTT
>TRBV10-2|TRBD2|NA|TRBJ2-1
CASTRPSGYYNEQFF
TGCGCCAGCACCCGCCCTAGCGGTTATTACAATGAGCAGTTCTTC
>TRBV11-2|NA|once|TRBJ2-1
CASREGLNNEQFF
TGTGCCAGCAGAGAGGGACTTAACAATGAGCAGTTCTTC
>TRBV7-6|TRBD2|once|TRBJ2-7
CASSPQTSLSSYEQYF
TGTGCCAGCAGCCCGCAGACTAGCCTGAGCTCCTACGAGCAGTACTTC
>TRBV28|TRBD2|NA|TRBJ2-1
CASSLRLAGSTNEQFF
TGTGCCAGCAGTTTAAGGCTAGCGGGGAGCACGAATGAGCAGTTCTTC
>TRBV29-1|TRBD2|NA|TRBJ2-7
CSVGEGYEQYF
TGCAGCGTTGGGGAGGGCTACGAGCAGTACTTC
>TRBV6-5|NA|NA|TRBJ1-5
CASSPHSPMETPQHF
TGTGCCAGCAGTCCCCACTCCCCGATGGAGACGCCCCAGCATTTT
>TRBV7-2|NA|NA|TRBJ2-7
CASSYQRTYEQYF
TGTGCCAGCAGTTATCAGCGGACCTACGAGCAGTACTTC
>TRBV28|NA|few|TRBJ1-2
CASSLSAGTYGYTF
TGTGCCAGCAGTTTATCGGCGGGGACCTATGGCTACACCTTC
>TRBV10-1|TRBD2|NA|TRBJ2-7
CASSSGRNSYEQYF
TGCGCCAGCAGTAGCGGGAGGAACTCCTACGAGCAGTACTTC
>TRBV6-1|TRBD1|once|TRBJ1-5
CASGGRTGFDQPQHF
TGTGCCAGCGGAGGACGGACAGGGTTCGATCAGCCCCAGCATTTT
>TRBV2|TRBD1|NA|TRBJ2-1
CASSGDRGILNEQFF
TGTGCCAGCAGTGGGGACAGGGGGATATTGAATGAGCAGTTCTTC
>TRBV7-2|NA|once|TRBJ2-5
CASSTRVRETQYF
TGTGCCAGCAGCACCAGGGTTCGGGAGACCCAGTACTTC
>TRBV6-6|NA|NA|TRBJ2-7
CASRQESTYEQYF
TGTGCCAGCAGACAGGAATCCACCTACGAGCAGTACTTC
>TRBV18|NA|NA|TRBJ1-3
CASSHSAGPNSGNTIYF
TGTGCCAGCTCACACAGCGCGGGGCCCAACTCTGGAAACACCATATATTTT
>TRBV25-1|TRBD2|NA|TRBJ2-4
CASSERLAENIQYF
TGTGCCAGCAGTGAGCGGCTAGCGGAAAACATTCAGTACTTC
>TRBV6-1|NA|NA|TRBJ2-7
CASSEVAETYEQYF
TGTGCCAGCAGTGAAGTCGCCGAGACCTACGAGCAGTACTTC
>TRBV28|TRBD1|NA|TRBJ1-1
CASSLLGQLNTEAFF
TGTGCCAGCAGTTTACTGGGACAGTTGAACACTGAAGCTTTCTTT
>TRBV7-8|NA|NA|TRBJ1-1
CASSLTGGSAPTEAFF
TGTGCCAGCAGCTTAACTGGGGGGTCTGCCCCCACTGAAGCTTTCTTT
>TRBV2|TRBD2|NA|TRBJ2-1
CASRLLAANEQFF
TGTGCCAGCAGACTACTAGCGGCCAATGAGCAGTTCTTC
>TRBV19|TRBD1|NA|TRBJ2-5
CASSIGVRGQETQYF
TGTGCCAGTAGTATTGGGGTTAGGGGGCAGGAGACCCAGTACTTC
>TRBV7-6|NA|NA|TRBJ1-1
CASSAGGDTEAFF
TGTGCCAGCAGCGCGGGGGGGGACACTGAAGCTTTCTTT
>TRBV5-5|NA|NA|TRBJ1-5
CASSLGPNSNQPQHF
TGTGCCAGCAGCTTGGGTCCCAATAGCAATCAGCCCCAGCATTTT
>TRBV19|TRBD1|NA|TRBJ2-7
CASSIGTAYEQYF
TGTGCCAGTAGTATCGGGACAGCCTACGAGCAGTACTTC
>TRBV6-1|TRBD1|once|TRBJ1-3
CASSGLPSDSGQGNF
TGTGCCAGCAGTGGGCTGCCATCAGATTCGGGACAGGGAAATTTT
>TRBV20-1|NA|NA|TRBJ2-3
CSANPADTQYF
TGCAGTGCTAACCCGGCAGATACGCAGTATTTT
>TRBV28|NA|NA|TRBJ2-1
CASSLGRTAGSYNEQFF
TGTGCCAGCAGTTTGGGACGGACAGCAGGGTCCTACAATGAGCAGTTCTTC
>TRBV6-5|NA|NA|TRBJ2-5
CASSYDTFQETQYF
TGTGCCAGCAGTTACGACACCTTCCAAGAGACCCAGTACTTC
>TRBV7-3|TRBD1|once|TRBJ2-3
CASSLNPGQGTDTQYF
TGTGCCAGCAGCTTAAATCCGGGACAGGGCACAGATACGCAGTATTTT
>TRBV9|TRBD1|NA|TRBJ2-7
CASSLGTGGDYEQYF
TGTGCCAGCAGCCTGGGGACAGGAGGTGACTACGAGCAGTACTTC
>TRBV6-1|TRBD1|NA|TRBJ1-1
CASSGDRVGTEAFF
TGTGCCAGCAGTGGGGACAGGGTGGGCACTGAAGCTTTCTTT
>TRBV4-3|TRBD2|few|TRBJ2-2
CASAQREGPGELFF
TGCGCCAGCGCGCAGCGGGAGGGGCCCGGGGAGCTGTTTTTT
>TRBV7-3|TRBD2|NA|TRBJ2-1
CASSWWTSGSIYNEQFF
TGTGCCAGCAGCTGGTGGACTAGCGGGAGTATCTACAATGAGCAGTTCTTC
>TRBV28|TRBD1|NA|TRBJ2-7
CASKTGGPYEQYF
TGTGCCAGCAAGACAGGGGGCCCTTACGAGCAGTACTTC
>TRBV5-1|TRBD2|NA|TRBJ2-5
CASSLGTSLETQYF
TGCGCCAGCAGCTTGGGGACTAGCTTGGAGACCCAGTACTTC
>TRBV9|TRBD2|NA|TRBJ2-5
CASSVTSGRAGETQYF
TGTGCCAGCAGCGTAACCAGCGGGAGGGCCGGTGAGACCCAGTACTTC
>TRBV7-3|TRBD1|NA|TRBJ2-1
CASSLGGTGIEQFF
TGTGCCAGCAGCTTAGGTGGGACAGGGATTGAGCAGTTCTTC
>TRBV6-1|NA|NA|TRBJ1-1
CASSRQPLLGTEAFF
TGTGCCAGCAGTAGACAACCCTTACTCGGCACTGAAGCTTTCTTT
>TRBV19|TRBD1|NA|TRBJ2-5
CASSIRQGAWDQETQYF
TGTGCCAGTAGTATTCGACAGGGGGCTTGGGACCAAGAGACCCAGTACTTC
>TRBV7-8|NA|NA|TRBJ1-3
CASSAVGGPLSGNTIYF
TGTGCCAGCAGCGCCGTGGGGGGGCCCCTCTCTGGAAACACCATATATTTT
>TRBV19|TRBD1|NA|TRBJ2-2
CASRPLLSGGVGELFF
TGTGCCAGTCGTCCTTTACTTTCAGGGGGCGTCGGGGAGCTGTTTTTT
>TRBV19|NA|NA|TRBJ1-1
CASSYGSTEAFF
TGTGCCAGTAGTTATGGTAGCACTGAAGCTTTCTTT